The 12 T cell receptor beta chains given below trace back to one sample, sequenced in a study of metastatic and nonmetastatic thyroid tumors. Thyroid surgery was performed in patients who had received no treatment beforehand. TCRdb used MiXCR to call clones anew from the PCR reads. Of approximately 20,000 clones in the sample, about 15% were seen once. Sequencing input: tumor tissue. The source of these receptors is a female donor with papillary thyroid cancer or a benign thyroid nodule (not recorded which). Some clones in this sample may be carry-over from other donors' samples.

The genes are TRBV20-1 and TRBJ2-1, with 7 bases that match TRBD2. CDR1 and CDR2 (germline): DFQATT, SNEGSKA (reference sequence). The CDR3 runs 14 residues. The J segment lost 0 bases and the V segment lost 3 bases, leaving 2 bases of the junction unmatched. CDR3 DNA: TGCAGTGCTAGGGGCGGGAGCTCCTACAATGAGCAGTTCTTC. Its protein product is CSARGGSSYNEQFF.

Concerning this clone itself: Just one base apart from a much larger clone, this may be a read error. The rearrangement joins TRBV2 to TRBJ2-5; D is ambiguous. The CDR3 runs 12 residues. The germline gives CDR1 SNHLY, CDR2 FYNNEI. The CDR3 bases are TGTGTCAGCAGTGAAGCCCAGGAGACCCAGTACTTC. It codes for CVSSEAQETQYF.

This clone was counted many times. The CDR3 here is CSARETGGLYF. CDR3 sequence (DNA): TGCAGTGCTAGAGAAACAGGGGGCCTGTACTTC. This chain connects TRBV20-1 to TRBJ2-7, with TRBD1 matching over 9 bases. This CDR3 comprises 11 residues. V lost 0 bases to trimming and J lost 12 bases; unmatched junction nucleotides: 3. Per the germline V gene, CDR1 is DFQATT and CDR2 is SNEGSKA (reference sequence).

This clone was observed many times. This rearrangement joins TRBV5-6 to TRBJ1-5; possibly TRBD1 for D (5 bases). This CDR3 has 13 residues. V lost 4 bases to trimming and J lost 5 bases, with 10 bases between them. CDR1 is SGHDT, CDR2 YYEEEE, per germline. DNA for the CDR3: TGTGCCAGCAGCCTGGGACCGGATCAGCCCCAGCATTTT. Protein: CASSLGPDQPQHF.

This clone was found many times. The rearrangement joins TRBV5-1 to TRBJ1-2; no firm D call. The CDR3 is 11 residues long. Germline V gene data show CDR1 as SGHRS and CDR2 as YFSETQ. V lost 4 bases to trimming and J lost 7 bases, with 8 bases between them. CDR3 residues: CASSIGRGYTF. The CDR3 DNA sequence: TGCGCCAGCAGCATTGGACGTGGCTACACCTTC. The full variable domain, rest sourced from reference TRBV5-1 and TRBJ1-2, is KAGVTQTPRYLIKTRGQQVTLSCSPISGHRSVSWYQQTPGQGLQFLFEYFSETQRNKGNFPGRFSGRQFSNSRSEMNVSTLELGDSALYLCASSIGRGYTFGSGTRLTVV.

This clone was recorded many times. The rearrangement joins TRBV11-3 to TRBJ2-1; 7 bases fit TRBD2. Germline V lookup: CDR1 SGHNT, CDR2 YENEEA. The CDR3 extends over 15 amino acids. The V segment lost 5 bases and the J segment 4 bases; nucleotides outside the gene matches: 8. The CDR3 loop is CASSPSGDLYNEQFF. The CDR3 bases are TGTGCCAGCAGCCCAAGCGGGGACTTATACAATGAGCAGTTCTTC.

The rearrangement links TRBV5-4 to TRBJ2-2; D is uncertain. Trimming pared 1 base from V and 6 bases from J, leaving 7 bases between. CDR3 length equals 13 residues. Germline CDR1 is SGHNT and CDR2 is YYREEE (reference sequence). The CDR3 here is CASSLRRAGELFF. The CDR3 nucleotides are TGTGCCAGCAGCTTGAGGAGAGCCGGGGAGCTGTTTTTT.

This clone was observed many times. The rearrangement links TRBV5-1 to TRBJ2-7; unclear D gene. Trimming cost V 3 bases and J 3 bases, with 13 bases left between them. Germline V gene sequence: CDR1 SGHRS, CDR2 YFSETQ. This CDR3 comprises 14 residues. CDR3 sequence (DNA): TGCGCCAGCAGCTGGACCCTTTCGGGCTACGAGCAGTACTTC. Translation: CASSWTLSGYEQYF.

This clone was found many times. Since a much larger clone is just one base distant, this may be a read error. The chain has TRBV7-8 and TRBJ2-5; TRBD2 might be the D (5 bases). Germline V gene data show CDR1 as SGHVS and CDR2 as FQNEAQ. V was trimmed by 5 bases and J by 7 bases, leaving 11 bases between them. The CDR3 has 12 amino acids. The CDR3, as DNA: TGTGCCAGCAGCGAGGGCATAGGGACCCAGTACTTC. As protein: CASSEGIGTQYF. Full variable domain (outside the CDR3, taken from reference TRBV7-8 and TRBJ2-5): GAGVSQSPRYKVAKRGQDVALRCDPISGHVSLFWYQQALGQGPEFLTYFQNEAQLDKSGLPSDRFFAERPEGSVSTLKIQRTQQEDSAVYLCASSEGIGTQYFGPGTRLLVL.

This clone has at least ten counts. A much larger clone sits a single nucleotide away, making a read error possible. The rearrangement joins TRBV6-5 to TRBJ1-4, with D uncertain. CDR3 length equals 16 residues. CDR1 and CDR2 from the germline V gene are MNHEY and SVGAGI. CDR3 amino acids: CASGYEDGATNEKLFF. CDR3 bases: TGTGCCAGCGGTTACGAAGACGGAGCAACTAATGAAAAACTGTTTTTT.

In this sample, this clone turned up many times. The chain has TRBV6-1 and TRBJ1-1, with D unclear. This CDR3 region has 13 residues. Germline CDR1 MNHNS, CDR2 SASEGT. The germline V and J ends were trimmed by 2 bases and 1 base, with 5 bases remaining between them. For the CDR3, the DNA is TGTGCCAGCAGTGAAAACGCGAACACTGAAGCTTTCTTT. Protein product: CASSENANTEAFF.

This clone was seen a handful of times. The chain's CDR3 is CATSDPLGASTDTQYF. Here the CDR3 DNA reads TGTGCCACCAGTGACCCCCTGGGCGCTAGCACAGATACGCAGTATTTT. The chain combines TRBV24-1 with TRBJ2-3; unclear D gene. V shed 4 bases and J shed 0 bases, with 13 bases lying between them. This CDR3 contains 16 residues. CDR1 is KGHDR and CDR2 is SFDVKD in the germline V gene.